These T cell receptor beta chains were read from a single sample in a study of shared clonotypes between healthy human individuals. Using immunoSEQ multiplex PCR, the repertoire was profiled, and TCRdb retains in-frame clones only, with some absent. Among roughly 590,000 clones, 95% to 96% were seen once, and the ten largest hold 0.11%. Material for sequencing was naive CD8+ T cells sorted from blood. Source of these receptors: a woman aged 25 to 39 in good health. Each CDR3 is given with its conserved first and last residue. Fields, in order: D gene, J gene, clone size, V gene, CDR3 DNA, CDR3 protein. A D gene is named only where the DNA matches it firmly. Clone size is not always given. Where it is, it says once, few, many or a class for expanded clones.

d_gene: TRBD1; j_gene: TRBJ2-5; abundance: NA; v_gene: TRBV29-1; CDR3nt: TGCAGCGTTGAAGATGGACAGGGGGGAAAGACCCAGTACTTC; CDR3aa: CSVEDGQGGKTQYF
d_gene: NA; j_gene: TRBJ1-5; abundance: NA; v_gene: TRBV15; CDR3nt: TGTGCCACCAGCAGAGTTATAGGTGACAATCAGCCCCAGCATTTT; CDR3aa: CATSRVIGDNQPQHF
d_gene: NA; j_gene: TRBJ2-7; abundance: NA; v_gene: TRBV13; CDR3nt: TGTGCCAGCAGCTTAGCCCAGTCCTACGAGCAGTACTTC; CDR3aa: CASSLAQSYEQYF
d_gene: TRBD2; j_gene: TRBJ2-7; abundance: once; v_gene: TRBV5-1; CDR3nt: TGCGCCAGCAGCTTGGACGTTTGGGCTAGCGGGAGCTTCGAGCAGTACTTC; CDR3aa: CASSLDVWASGSFEQYF
d_gene: TRBD2; j_gene: TRBJ2-1; abundance: NA; v_gene: TRBV29-1; CDR3nt: TGCAGCGTGGGACTAGCGGGAGTTAATGAGCAGTTCTTC; CDR3aa: CSVGLAGVNEQFF
d_gene: NA; j_gene: TRBJ1-1; abundance: NA; v_gene: TRBV6-6; CDR3nt: TGTGCCAGCAGTTACTCCCCGACCGTGATGAACACTGAAGCTTTCTTT; CDR3aa: CASSYSPTVMNTEAFF
d_gene: NA; j_gene: TRBJ2-7; abundance: NA; v_gene: TRBV28; CDR3nt: TGTGCCGCGGCGGGGCCATCCTACGAGCAGTACTTC; CDR3aa: CAAAGPSYEQYF
d_gene: TRBD2; j_gene: TRBJ2-1; abundance: NA; v_gene: TRBV27; CDR3nt: TGTGCCAGCAGTACCGGGACTAGCGGGAGTCTCGCCTACAATGAGCAGTTCTTC; CDR3aa: CASSTGTSGSLAYNEQFF
d_gene: NA; j_gene: TRBJ1-5; abundance: once; v_gene: TRBV21-1; CDR3nt: NA; CDR3aa: CASSKEYVGGGNQPQHF
d_gene: NA; j_gene: TRBJ1-1; abundance: NA; v_gene: TRBV28; CDR3nt: TGTGCCAGCAGTTTGAGAGTAGGGGCTCGTATCACTGAAGCTTTCTTT; CDR3aa: CASSLRVGARITEAFF
d_gene: NA; j_gene: TRBJ2-7; abundance: NA; v_gene: TRBV28; CDR3nt: TGTGCCAGCCAGGGGGGGGCCTACGAGCAGTACTTC; CDR3aa: CASQGGAYEQYF
d_gene: NA; j_gene: TRBJ2-2; abundance: NA; v_gene: TRBV7-7; CDR3nt: TGTGCCAGCGGAGATGAGGGGGAGGGGAACACCGGGGAGCTGTTTTTT; CDR3aa: CASGDEGEGNTGELFF
d_gene: NA; j_gene: TRBJ2-7; abundance: NA; v_gene: TRBV5-6; CDR3nt: TGTGCCAGCAGCTTGGATCCGGGAGAGCAGTACTTC; CDR3aa: CASSLDPGEQYF
d_gene: TRBD2; j_gene: TRBJ2-7; abundance: NA; v_gene: TRBV27; CDR3nt: TGTGCCAGCAGTTTGGGACTAGTGGGGGAGCAGTACTTC; CDR3aa: CASSLGLVGEQYF
d_gene: TRBD1; j_gene: TRBJ1-5; abundance: NA; v_gene: TRBV28; CDR3nt: TGTGCCAGCAGTAAGGGGACAGGGGGGTGGATGGGCAATCAGCCCCAGCATTTT; CDR3aa: CASSKGTGGWMGNQPQHF
d_gene: TRBD1; j_gene: TRBJ1-1; abundance: NA; v_gene: TRBV19; CDR3nt: TGTGCCAGTAGTAGGACAGGGAACACTGAAGCTTTCTTT; CDR3aa: CASSRTGNTEAFF
d_gene: NA; j_gene: TRBJ2-2; abundance: NA; v_gene: TRBV9; CDR3nt: TGTGCCAGCAGCGCCCCTAATAGCGCCGGGGAGCTGTTTTTT; CDR3aa: CASSAPNSAGELFF
d_gene: NA; j_gene: TRBJ2-3; abundance: NA; v_gene: TRBV21-1; CDR3nt: TGTGCCAGCAGCAAAGCGACGGGACAGGGACGCACAGATACGCAGTATTTT; CDR3aa: CASSKATGQGRTDTQYF
d_gene: TRBD1; j_gene: TRBJ2-1; abundance: NA; v_gene: TRBV25-1; CDR3nt: TGTGCCAGCAGTGCCGACAGGGTCGTTTTGAATGAGCAGTTCTTC; CDR3aa: CASSADRVVLNEQFF
d_gene: NA; j_gene: TRBJ2-7; abundance: NA; v_gene: TRBV5-4; CDR3nt: TGTGCCAGCAGCTTGGGAGTGTACGAGCAGTACTTC; CDR3aa: CASSLGVYEQYF
d_gene: TRBD2; j_gene: TRBJ2-5; abundance: NA; v_gene: TRBV7-8; CDR3nt: TGTGCCAGCAGCCTAGAGAGCGGGGCCCCTAGGGAGACCCAGTACTTC; CDR3aa: CASSLESGAPRETQYF
d_gene: NA; j_gene: TRBJ1-1; abundance: NA; v_gene: TRBV13; CDR3nt: TGTGCCAGCAGCTTCCACCCGACAGGTATGAACACTGAAGCTTTCTTT; CDR3aa: CASSFHPTGMNTEAFF